One sample yielded the 6 T cell receptor beta chains listed below, sequenced in a study of blood T cell repertoires in COVID-19. TCRdb's table, derived via immunoSEQ multiplex PCR, lists solely in-frame clones and lacks some. Here the sample spans approximately 150,000 clones, roughly 85% being singletons. The source material was peripheral blood. All receptors derive from a human donor with acute or convalescent COVID-19. The donor label of this sample is uncertain.

The chain employs TRBV7-2 and TRBJ2-3; 8 nucleotides match TRBD2. Trimming removed 2 bases from V and 1 base from J; junction bases left unmatched: 5. The CDR3 is 16 amino acids. The germline gives CDR1 SGHTA, CDR2 FQGNSA. The CDR3: CASSLSVTSGTDTQYF. CDR3 DNA sequence: TGTGCCAGCAGCTTATCCGTGACTAGCGGCACAGATACGCAGTATTTT. The full variable domain, its missing parts supplied by reference TRBV7-2 and TRBJ2-3, is GAGVSQSPSNKVTEKGKDVELRCDPISGHTALYWYRQSLGQGLEFLIYFQGNSAPDKSGLPSDRFSAERTGGSVSTLTIQRTQQEDSAVYLCASSLSVTSGTDTQYFGPGTRLTVL.

V is TRBV5-1 and J is TRBJ1-3; weak D call: TRBD1 (6 bases). From germline, CDR1 is SGHRS and CDR2 YFSETQ. The CDR3 length is 14 residues. Trimming left V 5 bases short and J 4 bases short, with 13 bases between. The CDR3 DNA reads as TGCGCCAGCAGACTGGACAGTTCGGGAAACACCATATATTTT. This sequence encodes CASRLDSSGNTIYF.

The chain is built from TRBV27 and TRBJ1-2; 8 positions match TRBD1. There are 15 residues in the CDR3. In germline, CDR1 is MNHEY, CDR2 SMNVEV (reference sequence). The V and J ends lost 3 bases and 2 bases, in that order; junction bases with no gene match: 5. CDR3 sequence (DNA): TGTGCCAGCAGTTTTTCGAGACAGGGGAACTATGGCTACACCTTC. Its translation: CASSFSRQGNYGYTF.

The chain has TRBV7-9 and TRBJ1-4; 7 nucleotides match TRBD1. CDR1 and CDR2 (germline): SEHNR, FQNEAQ (reference sequence). Trimming at V came to 4 bases and at J to 4 bases, leaving 6 bases not matched to a gene. The CDR3 has 15 residues. The CDR3 protein is CASSYTGADNEKLFF. CDR3 nucleotide sequence: TGTGCCAGCAGCTACACAGGGGCGGATAATGAAAAACTGTTTTTT. The whole variable domain, filled in from reference TRBV7-9 and TRBJ1-4, reads DTGVSQNPRHKITKRGQNVTFRCDPISEHNRLYWYRQTLGQGPEFLTYFQNEAQLEKSRLLSDRFSAERPKGSFSTLEIQRTEQGDSAMYLCASSYTGADNEKLFFGSGTQLSVL.

This chain uses TRBV4-3 with TRBJ2-1, with 8 positions matching TRBD1. The V gene end was trimmed by 0 bases and the J gene end by 4 bases; junction bases not matched to a gene: 8. This CDR3 has 17 amino acids. Per germline, CDR1 LGHNA and CDR2 YSLEER. The DNA of the CDR3 is TGCGCCAGCAGCCAAGATCTTAGGACAGGGCCATACAATGAGCAGTTCTTC. Protein: CASSQDLRTGPYNEQFF.

This clone was counted between two and nine times. The chain couples TRBV7-2 to TRBJ2-2, with D perhaps TRBD2 (6 bases). The V end lost 1 base, the J end lost 7 bases, and 13 bases lay between the germline ends. In germline, CDR1 is SGHTA, CDR2 FQGNSA. The CDR3 length is 15 residues. The CDR3 DNA is TGTGCCAGCAGCTTAGATCGGGGGTCGAGCGGGGAGCTGTTTTTT. It is translated as CASSLDRGSSGELFF.